A selection of T cell receptor beta chains follows, all from one sample in a study of blood T cell repertoires in COVID-19. Only in-frame clones appear in the TCRdb table, and some are missing; sequencing was by immunoSEQ multiplex PCR. The table has 180,000 or so clones, approximately 80% seen once; the top ten hold around 7%. Sequenced: peripheral blood. These receptors were collected from a middle-aged woman with COVID-19, enrolled during active disease. The CDR3 runs from the conserved cysteine through the conserved F or W. A D gene is named only where the DNA matches it firmly. Not all rows give a size; the values are once, few, many and, for expanded clones, a class.

clone size: NA; J gene: TRBJ1-4; CDR3 length: 18; V gene: TRBV15; D gene: NA; CDR3 DNA: TGTGCCACCAGCAGAGATGCTAAGGGGGTTTGGACTAATGAAAAACTGTTTTTT; CDR3 protein: CATSRDAKGVWTNEKLFF
clone size: NA; J gene: TRBJ2-1; CDR3 length: 13; V gene: TRBV10-2; D gene: NA; CDR3 DNA: TGCGCCAGCCGGGGGGCCACCTACAATGAGCAGTTCTTC; CDR3 protein: CASRGATYNEQFF
clone size: NA; J gene: TRBJ2-6; CDR3 length: 15; V gene: TRBV9; D gene: NA; CDR3 DNA: TGTGCCAGCAGCGTAGGCAGTTCTGGGGCCAACGTCCTGACTTTC; CDR3 protein: CASSVGSSGANVLTF
clone size: once; J gene: TRBJ2-3; CDR3 length: 16; V gene: TRBV10-1; D gene: NA; CDR3 DNA: TGCGCCAGCAGTGACCTTGGCCGGAGGGCCGCAGATACGCAGTATTTT; CDR3 protein: CASSDLGRRAADTQYF
clone size: NA; J gene: TRBJ2-1; CDR3 length: 11; V gene: TRBV5-5; D gene: NA; CDR3 DNA: TGTGCCAGCAGCCCGAGCAATGAGCAGTTCTTC; CDR3 protein: CASSPSNEQFF
clone size: NA; J gene: TRBJ2-3; CDR3 length: 13; V gene: TRBV5-8; D gene: NA; CDR3 DNA: TGTGCCAGCGGAACTAGCAACACAGATACGCAGTATTTT; CDR3 protein: CASGTSNTDTQYF
clone size: NA; J gene: TRBJ1-5; CDR3 length: 16; V gene: TRBV24-1; D gene: TRBD1; CDR3 DNA: TGTGCCACCAGTGATTTGAATGGACAGGGTGGTCAGCCCCAGCATTTT; CDR3 protein: CATSDLNGQGGQPQHF
clone size: NA; J gene: TRBJ1-4; CDR3 length: 17; V gene: TRBV4-1; D gene: NA; CDR3 DNA: TGCGCCAGCAGCCGGGAATCAGGGGTCGTCGATAATGAAAAACTGTTTTTT; CDR3 protein: CASSRESGVVDNEKLFF
clone size: NA; J gene: TRBJ2-7; CDR3 length: 13; V gene: TRBV11-2; D gene: NA; CDR3 DNA: TGTGCCAGCAGCCGGCAGGTATCCTACGAGCAGTACTTC; CDR3 protein: CASSRQVSYEQYF
clone size: NA; J gene: TRBJ1-1; CDR3 length: 14; V gene: TRBV5-1; D gene: TRBD1; CDR3 DNA: TGCGCCAGCATCTTAGGTCAGGGGGTCACTGAAGCTTTCTTT; CDR3 protein: CASILGQGVTEAFF
clone size: NA; J gene: TRBJ1-6; CDR3 length: 16; V gene: TRBV18; D gene: NA; CDR3 DNA: TGTGCCAGCTCACCGAAAACGGGCTCCTATAATTCACCCCTCCACTTT; CDR3 protein: CASSPKTGSYNSPLHF
clone size: NA; J gene: TRBJ2-7; CDR3 length: 15; V gene: TRBV5-4; D gene: TRBD1; CDR3 DNA: TGTGCCAGCAGCGGGAATAGGGGGCCTTCCTACGAGCAGTACTTC; CDR3 protein: CASSGNRGPSYEQYF
clone size: NA; J gene: TRBJ2-7; CDR3 length: 14; V gene: TRBV5-1; D gene: TRBD1; CDR3 DNA: TGCGCCAGCAGTCCGGGACAGGGCCTCTACGAGCAGTACTTC; CDR3 protein: CASSPGQGLYEQYF
clone size: few; J gene: TRBJ1-1; CDR3 length: 14; V gene: TRBV6-1; D gene: NA; CDR3 DNA: TGTGCCAGCAGTGAAGGACAGGTAAACACTGAAGCTTTCTTT; CDR3 protein: CASSEGQVNTEAFF
clone size: NA; J gene: TRBJ2-1; CDR3 length: 16; V gene: TRBV12-5; D gene: TRBD1; CDR3 DNA: TGTGCTAGTGGTTTGGTCAGCGGGACAGGGGGCAATGAGCAGTTCTTC; CDR3 protein: CASGLVSGTGGNEQFF
clone size: NA; J gene: TRBJ2-1; CDR3 length: 15; V gene: TRBV2; D gene: NA; CDR3 DNA: TGTGCCAGCATACCGCAGGGGCGCGCCTACAATGAGCAGTTCTTC; CDR3 protein: CASIPQGRAYNEQFF
clone size: NA; J gene: TRBJ1-1; CDR3 length: 13; V gene: TRBV6-5; D gene: NA; CDR3 DNA: TGTGCCAGCAGTTACTCGGGAGGCACTGAAGCTTTCTTT; CDR3 protein: CASSYSGGTEAFF
clone size: NA; J gene: TRBJ2-1; CDR3 length: 13; V gene: TRBV12-3/TRBV12-4; D gene: TRBD2; CDR3 DNA: TGTGCCAGCTCGGGGGGGGACTACAATGAGCAGTTCTTC; CDR3 protein: CASSGGDYNEQFF
clone size: NA; J gene: TRBJ1-6; CDR3 length: 14; V gene: TRBV7-3; D gene: NA; CDR3 DNA: TGTGCCAGCAGCTACGAGCCAGGGATTTCACCCCTCCACTTT; CDR3 protein: CASSYEPGISPLHF
clone size: NA; J gene: TRBJ2-1; CDR3 length: 14; V gene: TRBV6-4; D gene: TRBD2; CDR3 DNA: TGTGCCAGCAGTGGACTAGCGGGAAAGAATGAGCAGTTCTTC; CDR3 protein: CASSGLAGKNEQFF
clone size: NA; J gene: TRBJ2-1; CDR3 length: 16; V gene: TRBV4-1; D gene: TRBD2; CDR3 DNA: TGCGCCAGCAGCCAAGGCGAAGGACTAGCGGGAGGAGAGCAGTTCTTC; CDR3 protein: CASSQGEGLAGGEQFF
clone size: NA; J gene: TRBJ1-1; CDR3 length: 13; V gene: TRBV6-5; D gene: NA; CDR3 DNA: TGTGCCAGCAGAGAGACAGGAAGCACTGAAGCTTTCTTT; CDR3 protein: CASRETGSTEAFF
clone size: NA; J gene: TRBJ1-3; CDR3 length: 14; V gene: TRBV2; D gene: NA; CDR3 DNA: TGTGCCAGCGGGGGCGGTGCCACCGGAAACACCATATATTTT; CDR3 protein: CASGGGATGNTIYF
clone size: once; J gene: TRBJ2-7; CDR3 length: 14; V gene: TRBV7-8; D gene: TRBD1; CDR3 DNA: TGTGCCAGCAGCTCGGACAGGGTTGGCTACGAGCAGTACTTC; CDR3 protein: CASSSDRVGYEQYF
clone size: NA; J gene: TRBJ2-7; CDR3 length: 16; V gene: TRBV27; D gene: NA; CDR3 DNA: TGTGCCAGCAGTTGGGGGGGCCCCGGGAGTTACTACGAGCAGTACTTC; CDR3 protein: CASSWGGPGSYYEQYF
clone size: NA; J gene: TRBJ1-2; CDR3 length: 13; V gene: TRBV4-1; D gene: NA; CDR3 DNA: TGCGCCAGCAGCTATGGACTGAACTATGGCTACACCTTC; CDR3 protein: CASSYGLNYGYTF
clone size: NA; J gene: TRBJ2-5; CDR3 length: 16; V gene: TRBV19; D gene: TRBD1; CDR3 DNA: TGTGCCAGTAGTATAGGCCTAACAGGGGGTCGCGAGACCCAGTACTTC; CDR3 protein: CASSIGLTGGRETQYF
clone size: NA; J gene: TRBJ2-5; CDR3 length: 16; V gene: TRBV3-1/TRBV3-2; D gene: TRBD1; CDR3 DNA: TGTGCCAGCAGCCAAGGTCCCGGGGACAGGGTAGAGACCCAGTACTTC; CDR3 protein: CASSQGPGDRVETQYF
clone size: NA; J gene: TRBJ1-1; CDR3 length: 12; V gene: TRBV6-5; D gene: NA; CDR3 DNA: TGTGCCAGCTGGGGTGACAGGCTAGCAGCTTTCTTT; CDR3 protein: CASWGDRLAAFF
clone size: once; J gene: TRBJ2-2; CDR3 length: 16; V gene: TRBV9; D gene: TRBD2; CDR3 DNA: TGTGCCAGCAGGTTGACTAGCGGGGGAGGAACCGGGGAGCTGTTTTTT; CDR3 protein: CASRLTSGGGTGELFF
clone size: NA; J gene: TRBJ1-1; CDR3 length: 16; V gene: TRBV27; D gene: TRBD1; CDR3 DNA: TGTGCCAGCAGTAAGGGACAGGGGGTTTTAAACACTGAAGCTTTCTTT; CDR3 protein: CASSKGQGVLNTEAFF